These T cell receptor beta chains were read from a single sample in a study of control samples from healthy donors and cancer patients. Generated by immunoSEQ multiplex PCR, the TCRdb table keeps only in-frame clones and is missing some. The sample gives 90,000 to 100,000 clones, roughly nine tenths of which show up once; 3% to 4.5% is in the top ten. The specimen was blood. The receptor set was obtained from a woman in her late teens or twenties in good health. CDR3s include the opening cysteine and the closing phenylalanine or tryptophan. D genes are given only for firm matches. A clone size is listed for some rows: how often the clone was seen (once, few, many), or a class if it is expanded.

d_call: .; j_call: TRBJ2-5; clone_size: few; v_call: TRBV29-1; cdr3_aa: CSVDPWEGALRETQYF; cdr3_nt: TGCAGCGTTGACCCCTGGGAGGGGGCTCTAAGAGAGACCCAGTACTTC
d_call: .; j_call: TRBJ2-1; clone_size: .; v_call: TRBV24-1; cdr3_aa: CATSRDNEQFF; cdr3_nt: TGTGCCACCAGTAGGGACAATGAGCAGTTCTTC
d_call: TRBD2; j_call: TRBJ2-3; clone_size: .; v_call: TRBV7-2; cdr3_aa: CASSLAAGLTDTQYF; cdr3_nt: TGTGCCAGCAGCTTAGCAGCGGGGCTCACAGATACGCAGTATTTT
d_call: .; j_call: TRBJ1-2; clone_size: .; v_call: TRBV5-1; cdr3_aa: CASSSGDGGRNYGYTF; cdr3_nt: TGCGCCAGCAGCTCGGGGGACGGGGGGCGCAACTATGGCTACACCTTC
d_call: TRBD1; j_call: TRBJ1-4; clone_size: .; v_call: TRBV3-1/TRBV3-2; cdr3_aa: CASSLTGNEKLFF; cdr3_nt: TGTGCCAGCAGCCTGACAGGGAATGAAAAACTGTTTTTT
d_call: TRBD1; j_call: TRBJ1-2; clone_size: .; v_call: TRBV15; cdr3_aa: CATSRTSTLTDRGYGYTF; cdr3_nt: TGTGCCACCAGCAGGACCTCAACCCTCACGGACAGGGGGTATGGCTACACCTTC
d_call: TRBD2; j_call: TRBJ2-1; clone_size: .; v_call: TRBV25-1; cdr3_aa: CASRGGRALFF; cdr3_nt: TGTGCCAGCAGGGGAGGGCGGGCTCTGTTCTTC
d_call: .; j_call: TRBJ1-4; clone_size: once; v_call: TRBV29-1; cdr3_aa: CSVEDSGEKLFF; cdr3_nt: TGCAGCGTTGAAGACTCGGGTGAAAAACTGTTTTTT
d_call: .; j_call: TRBJ2-3; clone_size: once; v_call: TRBV5-1; cdr3_aa: CATRADSGTSTDTQYF; cdr3_nt: TGCGCCACCAGGGCCGATAGCGGTACTAGCACAGATACGCAGTATTTT
d_call: TRBD1; j_call: TRBJ1-6; clone_size: .; v_call: TRBV5-1; cdr3_aa: CASSEGQRGPLHF; cdr3_nt: TGCGCCAGCAGCGAGGGACAGCGGGGTCCCCTCCACTTT
d_call: .; j_call: TRBJ1-1; clone_size: .; v_call: TRBV7-8; cdr3_aa: CASSKGHLQAFF; cdr3_nt: TGTGCCAGCAGCAAGGGACACCTCCAAGCTTTCTTT
d_call: .; j_call: TRBJ2-5; clone_size: .; v_call: TRBV9; cdr3_aa: CASSAPGETQYF; cdr3_nt: TGTGCCAGCAGCGCCCCGGGGGAGACCCAGTACTTC
d_call: .; j_call: TRBJ2-7; clone_size: .; v_call: TRBV19; cdr3_aa: CASSPRPRADEQYF; cdr3_nt: TGTGCCAGTAGTCCCCGCCCGCGCGCGGACGAGCAGTACTTC
d_call: .; j_call: TRBJ2-7; clone_size: once; v_call: TRBV7-2; cdr3_aa: CASSPQLTEAKIPYEQYF; cdr3_nt: TGTGCCAGCAGCCCGCAATTGACAGAGGCCAAAATCCCCTACGAGCAGTACTTC
d_call: TRBD1; j_call: TRBJ2-1; clone_size: .; v_call: TRBV24-1; cdr3_aa: CATSDSKGGAWGNEQFF; cdr3_nt: TGTGCCACCAGTGATTCTAAAGGGGGCGCGTGGGGGAATGAGCAGTTCTTC
d_call: TRBD1; j_call: TRBJ1-1; clone_size: .; v_call: TRBV19; cdr3_aa: CASIQGDRNTEAFF; cdr3_nt: TGTGCCAGTATTCAGGGGGACAGGAACACTGAAGCTTTCTTT
d_call: .; j_call: TRBJ1-4; clone_size: .; v_call: TRBV3-1/TRBV3-2; cdr3_aa: CASSPSINEKLFF; cdr3_nt: TGTGCCAGCAGCCCCTCGATTAATGAAAAACTGTTTTTT
d_call: TRBD1; j_call: TRBJ1-1; clone_size: .; v_call: TRBV5-1; cdr3_aa: CASSSGQGFDSTEAFF; cdr3_nt: TGCGCCAGCAGCTCGGGACAGGGTTTTGATTCCACTGAAGCTTTCTTT
d_call: TRBD2; j_call: TRBJ2-1; clone_size: .; v_call: TRBV27; cdr3_aa: CASSTSGGAHNEQFF; cdr3_nt: TGTGCCAGCAGTACCAGCGGGGGGGCTCACAATGAGCAGTTCTTC
d_call: .; j_call: TRBJ2-7; clone_size: .; v_call: TRBV12-3/TRBV12-4; cdr3_aa: CASSSTGPYEQYF; cdr3_nt: TGTGCCAGCAGTTCAACAGGTCCGTACGAGCAGTACTTC
d_call: .; j_call: TRBJ2-1; clone_size: .; v_call: TRBV6-4; cdr3_aa: CASSEELGAYNEQFF; cdr3_nt: TGTGCCAGCAGTGAAGAACTAGGGGCGTACAATGAGCAGTTCTTC
d_call: .; j_call: TRBJ1-1; clone_size: .; v_call: TRBV19; cdr3_aa: CASSIRGGIRDGEAFF; cdr3_nt: TGTGCCAGTAGTATAAGGGGGGGGATCCGAGACGGTGAAGCTTTCTTT
d_call: .; j_call: TRBJ2-3; clone_size: .; v_call: TRBV2; cdr3_aa: CASTGISTDTQYF; cdr3_nt: TGTGCCAGCACGGGGATCAGCACAGATACGCAGTATTTT
d_call: .; j_call: TRBJ1-2; clone_size: .; v_call: TRBV19; cdr3_aa: CASSPGRTLGYGYTF; cdr3_nt: TGTGCCAGTAGTCCCGGACGGACCTTGGGCTATGGCTACACCTTC
d_call: TRBD2; j_call: TRBJ2-5; clone_size: .; v_call: TRBV2; cdr3_aa: CASSGPSGAQETQYF; cdr3_nt: TGTGCCAGCAGTGGACCTAGCGGGGCGCAAGAGACCCAGTACTTC
d_call: .; j_call: TRBJ2-5; clone_size: .; v_call: TRBV5-1; cdr3_aa: CASSLAVRETQYF; cdr3_nt: TGCGCCAGCAGCTTGGCCGTTAGAGAGACCCAGTACTTC
d_call: .; j_call: TRBJ1-3; clone_size: .; v_call: TRBV27; cdr3_aa: CASSSTAAGNTIYF; cdr3_nt: TGTGCCAGCAGTTCGACAGCTGCTGGAAACACCATATATTTT
d_call: TRBD1; j_call: TRBJ2-7; clone_size: .; v_call: TRBV4-1; cdr3_aa: CASSQTRDRAYEQYF; cdr3_nt: TGCGCCAGCAGCCAGACCCGGGACAGGGCCTACGAGCAGTACTTC
d_call: TRBD1; j_call: TRBJ1-2; clone_size: .; v_call: TRBV29-1; cdr3_aa: CRVGPLPGQGLDGYTF; cdr3_nt: TGCAGGGTAGGACCACTCCCGGGACAGGGGCTCGATGGCTACACCTTC
d_call: .; j_call: TRBJ1-1; clone_size: .; v_call: TRBV12-3/TRBV12-4; cdr3_aa: CASSLKENTEAFF; cdr3_nt: TGTGCCAGCAGTTTAAAGGAGAACACTGAAGCTTTCTTT
d_call: TRBD1; j_call: TRBJ1-1; clone_size: once; v_call: TRBV2; cdr3_aa: CASSRQGLNTEAFF; cdr3_nt: TGTGCCAGCAGTAGACAGGGACTGAACACTGAAGCTTTCTTT
d_call: TRBD2; j_call: TRBJ2-1; clone_size: .; v_call: TRBV11-2; cdr3_aa: CASSPPSGGSDEQFF; cdr3_nt: TGTGCCAGCAGCCCACCTAGCGGGGGAAGTGATGAGCAGTTCTTC
d_call: TRBD1; j_call: TRBJ2-1; clone_size: .; v_call: TRBV3-1/TRBV3-2; cdr3_aa: CASSLGTGAREQFF; cdr3_nt: TGTGCCAGCAGCCTTGGGACAGGGGCCCGAGAGCAGTTCTTC
d_call: TRBD2; j_call: TRBJ2-1; clone_size: once; v_call: TRBV5-1; cdr3_aa: CASSLTETSGFDEQFF; cdr3_nt: TGCGCCAGCAGCTTGACGGAGACTAGCGGCTTCGATGAGCAGTTCTTC
d_call: TRBD1; j_call: TRBJ1-2; clone_size: once; v_call: TRBV6-1; cdr3_aa: CASSDRRGIGYGYTF; cdr3_nt: TGTGCCAGCAGTGACCGCAGGGGGATAGGCTATGGCTACACCTTC
d_call: TRBD1; j_call: TRBJ1-5; clone_size: .; v_call: TRBV27; cdr3_aa: CASGRQGPNQPQHF; cdr3_nt: TGTGCCAGCGGCCGACAGGGACCGAATCAGCCCCAGCATTTT
d_call: TRBD1; j_call: TRBJ1-2; clone_size: .; v_call: TRBV7-2; cdr3_aa: CASSLDRGPSYGYTF; cdr3_nt: TGTGCCAGCAGCTTAGACAGGGGCCCTTCCTATGGCTACACCTTC
d_call: .; j_call: TRBJ1-1; clone_size: .; v_call: TRBV6-5; cdr3_aa: CASRLQGSINTEAFF; cdr3_nt: TGTGCCAGCAGGCTACAGGGTTCTATCAACACTGAAGCTTTCTTT
d_call: TRBD2; j_call: TRBJ2-5; clone_size: few; v_call: TRBV3-1/TRBV3-2; cdr3_aa: CASSRLAGGLEETQYF; cdr3_nt: TGTGCCAGCAGCCGACTAGCGGGGGGCCTGGAAGAGACCCAGTACTTC
d_call: .; j_call: TRBJ2-7; clone_size: .; v_call: TRBV2; cdr3_aa: CATRRRQYF; cdr3_nt: TGTGCCACCCGACGGCGCCAGTACTTC
d_call: .; j_call: TRBJ1-5; clone_size: .; v_call: TRBV18; cdr3_aa: CASSPLGQPQHF; cdr3_nt: TGTGCCAGCTCACCCCTAGGACAGCCCCAGCATTTT
d_call: .; j_call: TRBJ2-6; clone_size: .; v_call: TRBV24-1; cdr3_aa: CATSPGHSTSGANVLTF; cdr3_nt: TGTGCCACCAGTCCGGGACATAGTACCTCTGGGGCCAACGTCCTGACTTTC
d_call: .; j_call: TRBJ2-7; clone_size: few; v_call: TRBV12-5; cdr3_aa: CASGLVGYEQYF; cdr3_nt: TGTGCTAGTGGTTTGGTAGGGTACGAGCAGTACTTC
d_call: .; j_call: TRBJ1-2; clone_size: .; v_call: TRBV27; cdr3_aa: CASSLSGRDGYTF; cdr3_nt: TGTGCCAGCAGTTTATCGGGGCGGGATGGCTACACCTTC
d_call: .; j_call: TRBJ1-2; clone_size: .; v_call: TRBV12-5; cdr3_aa: CASGGGGNYGYTF; cdr3_nt: TGTGCTAGTGGGGGTGGGGGCAACTATGGCTACACCTTC
d_call: TRBD1; j_call: TRBJ2-3; clone_size: .; v_call: TRBV3-1/TRBV3-2; cdr3_aa: CASSSPQGVGTDTQYF; cdr3_nt: TGTGCCAGCAGCTCCCCGCAGGGGGTGGGCACAGATACGCAGTATTTT
d_call: .; j_call: TRBJ2-3; clone_size: .; v_call: TRBV4-1; cdr3_aa: CASSQELDYYTDTQYF; cdr3_nt: TGCGCCAGCAGCCAAGAGTTAGACTATTACACAGATACGCAGTATTTT
d_call: .; j_call: TRBJ1-1; clone_size: .; v_call: TRBV6-6; cdr3_aa: CASTQQLNTEAFF; cdr3_nt: TGTGCCAGCACCCAGCAGCTGAACACTGAAGCTTTCTTT
d_call: TRBD2; j_call: TRBJ2-1; clone_size: .; v_call: TRBV13; cdr3_aa: CASSPLAGGPGMGEQFF; cdr3_nt: TGTGCCAGCAGCCCCCTAGCGGGGGGGCCTGGCATGGGTGAGCAGTTCTTC
d_call: TRBD1; j_call: TRBJ2-3; clone_size: .; v_call: TRBV19; cdr3_aa: CASGTDISADTQYF; cdr3_nt: TGTGCCAGCGGGACAGACATTTCCGCAGATACGCAGTATTTT
d_call: TRBD2; j_call: TRBJ2-7; clone_size: .; v_call: TRBV7-2; cdr3_aa: CASSLGAGRAEQYF; cdr3_nt: TGTGCCAGCAGCTTAGGGGCAGGGAGGGCCGAGCAGTACTTC
d_call: .; j_call: TRBJ2-2; clone_size: .; v_call: TRBV7-2; cdr3_aa: CASSLEVGPNTGELFF; cdr3_nt: TGTGCCAGCAGCTTAGAGGTCGGGCCGAACACCGGGGAGCTGTTTTTT
d_call: .; j_call: TRBJ1-1; clone_size: .; v_call: TRBV6-5; cdr3_aa: CASSSLTEAFF; cdr3_nt: TGTGCCAGCAGTTCCCTGACTGAAGCTTTCTTT
d_call: .; j_call: TRBJ1-2; clone_size: .; v_call: TRBV5-4; cdr3_aa: CASSLGGTEFAF; cdr3_nt: TGTGCCAGCAGCTTGGGTGGGACGGAGTTTGCCTTC
d_call: TRBD1; j_call: TRBJ1-3; clone_size: .; v_call: TRBV6-4; cdr3_aa: CASKPGTGVSGNTIYF; cdr3_nt: TGTGCCAGCAAGCCCGGTACAGGGGTCTCTGGAAACACCATATATTTT
d_call: .; j_call: TRBJ2-5; clone_size: once; v_call: TRBV29-1; cdr3_aa: CSLKSAAETQYF; cdr3_nt: TGCAGCTTAAAATCTGCGGCGGAGACCCAGTACTTC
d_call: TRBD1; j_call: TRBJ1-4; clone_size: .; v_call: TRBV6-1; cdr3_aa: CASSEARPTGYTF; cdr3_nt: TGTGCCAGCAGTGAAGCACGCCCGACAGGGTATACTTTT
d_call: .; j_call: TRBJ1-2; clone_size: .; v_call: TRBV4-2; cdr3_aa: CASSQGEGPYGYTF; cdr3_nt: TGTGCCAGCAGCCAAGGAGAGGGACCCTATGGCTACACCTTC
d_call: .; j_call: TRBJ1-6; clone_size: .; v_call: TRBV5-6; cdr3_aa: CASRAWPGTYNSPLHF; cdr3_nt: TGTGCCAGCAGAGCCTGGCCAGGGACCTATAATTCACCCCTCCACTTT